The T cell receptor (beta chain) described here comes from a study of T cells in Graves' hyperthyroidism and ophthalmopathy. Whole-study results and caveats: Blood also held most thyroid clonotypes expanded beyond 0.001. Onset of ophthalmopathy came a median 6.5 months after the model predicted it.

The CDR3 covers 15 residues. Germline values: CDR1 SGDLS, CDR2 YYNGEE. V lost 0 bases, J lost 6 bases, and 5 bases stayed unmatched. On the basis of clinical symptoms, serum thyroxine and TRAb, thyroid ultrasound and orbital computed tomography, diagnoses were made. A sample of blood taken at first hyperthyroidism diagnosis preceded any ophthalmopathy symptoms. Concerning this clonotype: Its antigen is currently unknown.

Regions amplified from RNA transcripts were the TCR beta CDR3 regions. Researchers ran a first-round RT-PCR on the TCR CDR3 using the HTBI primer set. One entry per CDR3 protein, called by TCRdb with MiXCR from the multiplex PCR reads. In the table there are under 200,000 distinct CDR3 sequences, just under 9.5% of which are singletons. The sequenced sample was blood. The chain links TRBV9 to TRBJ2-3; 9 nucleotides match TRBD2. This clonotype was sampled from a woman aged 18-35 years with Graves' hyperthyroidism that later progressed to Graves' ophthalmopathy. The CDR3 sequence is CASSVELAGGDTQYF. The CDR3, as DNA: TGTGCCAGCAGCGTAGAACTGGCGGGAGGGGATACGCAGTATTTT.